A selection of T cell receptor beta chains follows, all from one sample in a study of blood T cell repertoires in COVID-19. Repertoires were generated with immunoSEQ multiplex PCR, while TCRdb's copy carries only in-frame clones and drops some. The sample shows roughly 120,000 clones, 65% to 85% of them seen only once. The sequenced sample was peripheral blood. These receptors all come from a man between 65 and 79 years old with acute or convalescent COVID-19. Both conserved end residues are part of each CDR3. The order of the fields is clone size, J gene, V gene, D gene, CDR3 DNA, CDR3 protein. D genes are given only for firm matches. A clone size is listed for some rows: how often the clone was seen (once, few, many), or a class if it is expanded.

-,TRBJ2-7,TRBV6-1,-,TGTGCCAGCAGTGAAGCGGTCCGGGAGCAGTACTTC,CASSEAVREQYF
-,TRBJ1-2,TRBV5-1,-,TGCGCCAGCAGCTTGGAAGTCAGGGGAAGGGGGAACTATGGCTACACCTTC,CASSLEVRGRGNYGYTF
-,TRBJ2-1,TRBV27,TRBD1,TGTGCCAGCAGTCCCGGGGCAGGGGGCGGGAATGAGCAGTTCTTC,CASSPGAGGGNEQFF
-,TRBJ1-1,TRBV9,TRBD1,TGTGCCAGCAGCCCCAGACAGGGAGGGAACACTGAAGCTTTCTTT,CASSPRQGGNTEAFF
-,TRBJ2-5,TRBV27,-,TGTGCCAGCAGTTTATGGCCTGCCCAAGAGACCCAGTACTTC,CASSLWPAQETQYF
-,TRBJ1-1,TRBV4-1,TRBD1,TGCGCCAGCAGCCAAGACGGACAGGGGTTTTTGAGGGACACTGAAGCTTTCTTT,CASSQDGQGFLRDTEAFF
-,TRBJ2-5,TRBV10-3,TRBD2,TGTGCCATCAGTGACCTTTCTAGCGGAGAAAACCAAGAGACCCAGTACTTC,CAISDLSSGENQETQYF
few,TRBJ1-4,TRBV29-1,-,TGCAGCGTTAGGGAGCCTGAAAAACTGTTTTTT,CSVREPEKLFF
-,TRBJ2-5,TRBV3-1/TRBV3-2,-,TGTGCCAGCAGCCAAGATAAGGGGGTGACCCAAGAGACCCAGTACTTC,CASSQDKGVTQETQYF
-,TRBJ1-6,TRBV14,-,TGTGCCAGCAGCCAAGTTAATAATTCACCCCTCCACTTT,CASSQVNNSPLHF
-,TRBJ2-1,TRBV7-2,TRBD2,TGTGCCAGCAGCTTAGCCGGAGCGGGGGGTTCCAACAATGAGCAGTTCTTC,CASSLAGAGGSNNEQFF
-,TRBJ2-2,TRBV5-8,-,TGTGCCAGCAGCTTGGTCGGACAGTCGAACACCGGGGAGCTGTTTTTT,CASSLVGQSNTGELFF
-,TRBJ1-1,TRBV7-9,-,TGTGCCAGCAGCTTTAGGCAGGAACGACCCACTGAAGCTTTCTTT,CASSFRQERPTEAFF
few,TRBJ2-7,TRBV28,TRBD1,TGTGCCACCTCCCTGCCGGGACAGGGGTACGAGCAGTACTTC,CATSLPGQGYEQYF
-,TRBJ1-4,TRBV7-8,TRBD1,TGTGCCAGCAGCCCCAGACAGGGGGACGAAAAACTGTTTTTT,CASSPRQGDEKLFF
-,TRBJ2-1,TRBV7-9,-,TGTGCCAGCAGCTTATCCGCGCACAATGAGCAGTTCTTC,CASSLSAHNEQFF
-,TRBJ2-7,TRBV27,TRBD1,TGTGCCAGCAGTCCCCGGACAGGGGGCTACGAGCAGTACTTC,CASSPRTGGYEQYF
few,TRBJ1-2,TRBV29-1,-,TGCAGCGTTGAAGAAAGTCAACTCTATGGCTACACCTTC,CSVEESQLYGYTF
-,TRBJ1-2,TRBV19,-,TGTGCCAGTAGCCTATCGGGAGTGCAGGGCTACACCTTC,CASSLSGVQGYTF
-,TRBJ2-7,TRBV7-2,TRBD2,TGTGCCAGCAGCTTACGACTAGCGGGGACCTACGAGCAGTACTTC,CASSLRLAGTYEQYF
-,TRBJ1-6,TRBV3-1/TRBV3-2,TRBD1,TGTGCCAGCAGCCTCGGACAGGGAAGGTCCTATAATTCACCCCTCCACTTT,CASSLGQGRSYNSPLHF
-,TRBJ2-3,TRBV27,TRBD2,TGTGCCAGCAGTTTAGTGGGGGGGGACGATACGCAGTATTTT,CASSLVGGDDTQYF
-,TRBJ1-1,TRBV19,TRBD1,TGTGCCAGCCGGACAGGGCGGAACACTGAAGCTTTCTTT,CASRTGRNTEAFF
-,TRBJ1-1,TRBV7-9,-,TGTGCCAGCAGCTTGGGGGCTGGATCTTATGAAGCTTTCTTT,CASSLGAGSYEAFF
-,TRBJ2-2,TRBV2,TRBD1,TGTGCCAGCAGGGGACAGGGGGCCGCCGGGGAGCTGTTTTTT,CASRGQGAAGELFF
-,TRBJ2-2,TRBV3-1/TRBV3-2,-,TGTGCCAGCAGCCGGGACTTCGCGAACACCGGGGAGCTGTTTTTT,CASSRDFANTGELFF
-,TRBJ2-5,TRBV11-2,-,TGTGCCAGCAGCTTAGGGGGGGTAGCGACCCAGTACTTC,CASSLGGVATQYF
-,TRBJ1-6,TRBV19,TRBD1,TGTGCCAGTAGTATTCAGGGGACAGGGAATAATTCACCCCTCCACTTT,CASSIQGTGNNSPLHF
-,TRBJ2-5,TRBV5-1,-,TGCGCCAGCAGCTTGACGGGTAGGAGCGGGTTCCAAGAGACCCAGTACTTC,CASSLTGRSGFQETQYF
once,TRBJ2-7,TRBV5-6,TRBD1,TGTGCCAGCAGCTCCACCGAGGGACAGCCCTACGAGCAGTACTTC,CASSSTEGQPYEQYF
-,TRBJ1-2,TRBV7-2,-,TGTGCCAGCAGCTTATTAGGGGGAGTAACCAACTATGGCTACACCTTC,CASSLLGGVTNYGYTF
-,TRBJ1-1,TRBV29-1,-,TGCAGCGTCTACAGAAACTCGGCGGGAACTGAAGCTTTCTTT,CSVYRNSAGTEAFF
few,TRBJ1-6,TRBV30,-,TGTGCCTGGAGAGAACAGGGAGCCAATTCACCCCTCCACTTT,CAWREQGANSPLHF
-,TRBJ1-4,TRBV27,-,TGTGCCAGCAGTTTATTCGGGAGGACGGATGAAAAACTGTTTTTT,CASSLFGRTDEKLFF
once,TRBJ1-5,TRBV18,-,TGTGCCAGCTCACTAGGGGTTTATAGCAATCAGCCCCAGCATTTT,CASSLGVYSNQPQHF
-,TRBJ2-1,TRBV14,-,TGTGCCAGCAGCCGTTATGAGAGGGTTCAAAACTACAATGAGCAGTTCTTC,CASSRYERVQNYNEQFF
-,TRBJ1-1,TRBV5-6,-,TGTGCCAGCAGCTTGTTTCAGGGTCACACTGAAGCTTTCTTT,CASSLFQGHTEAFF
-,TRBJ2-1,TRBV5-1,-,TGCGCCAGCAGCGCTTACAGGCGTCTGGGGAATGAGCAGTTCTTC,CASSAYRRLGNEQFF
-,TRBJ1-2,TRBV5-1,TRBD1,TGCGCCAGCAGGACGGGACAGGGGGACTCTGGCTACACCTTC,CASRTGQGDSGYTF
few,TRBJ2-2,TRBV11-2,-,TGTGCCAGCAGCTTAGGGGTAGCGAGTAACGGGGAGCTGTTTTTT,CASSLGVASNGELFF
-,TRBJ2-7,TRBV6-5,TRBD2,TGTGCCAGCAGGCGGGGGACTAGCGGATTCTACGAGCAGTACTTC,CASRRGTSGFYEQYF
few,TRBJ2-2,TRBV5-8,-,TGTGCCAGCAGCTCGGAGCGTGGGGGGGAGCTGTTTTTT,CASSSERGGELFF
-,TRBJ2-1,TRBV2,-,TGTGCCAGCAGTGAGAGGGGAGGTTACTCCTACAATGAGCAGTTCTTC,CASSERGGYSYNEQFF
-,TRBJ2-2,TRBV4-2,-,TGTGCCAGCAGCCAAGGAACTAGCTCTGGGGAGCTGTTTTTT,CASSQGTSSGELFF
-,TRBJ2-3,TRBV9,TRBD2,TGTGCCAGCAGCGTACAGACTAGCGGGGGGTTGTCAGATACGCAGTATTTT,CASSVQTSGGLSDTQYF
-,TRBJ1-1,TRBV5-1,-,TGCGCCAGCAGCCGCACCGCCACTATGAACACTGAAGCTTTCTTT,CASSRTATMNTEAFF
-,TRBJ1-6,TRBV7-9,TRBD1,TGTGCCAGTCGGACAGGTGACAATTCACCCCTCCACTTT,CASRTGDNSPLHF
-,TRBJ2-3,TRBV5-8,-,TGTGCCAGCAGCTCGACGGGGTTACACACAGATACGCAGTATTTT,CASSSTGLHTDTQYF
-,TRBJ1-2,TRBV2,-,TGTGCCAGCGAAGGAGCAGGGGTAGGCGGCTACACCTTC,CASEGAGVGGYTF